Presented here are 21 T cell receptor beta chains from one specimen sequenced in a study of T-cell reconstitution after alpha-beta-depleted transplantation in children. Unique molecular identifiers were used in preparing the TCRbeta library. Each CDR3 protein is one row after TCRdb ran MiXCR on the PCR reads. This table holds some 120,000 distinct CDR3 sequences, 10% found once. The sequencing here drew on PBMCs, taken before TCRalphabeta/CD19-depleted stem cell transplant. The receptors here all came from a boy younger than 10 with acute lymphoblastic leukemia, due to receive a stem cell transplant.

This clonotype was observed at least ten times. The chain has TRBV7-6 and TRBJ2-7; D gene uncertain. CDR3 size: 12 residues. The germline V gene has CDR1 SGHVS and CDR2 FNYEAQ. V was pared by 8 bases and J by 0 bases, with 8 bases between. CDR3 bases: TGTGCCAGCGGCAGCTACTCCTACGAGCAGTACTTC. Protein: CASGSYSYEQYF. The full variable domain, with the rest looked up from reference TRBV7-6 and TRBJ2-7, is GAGVSQSPRYKVTKRGQDVALRCDPISGHVSLYWYRQALGQGPEFLTYFNYEAQQDKSGLPNDRFSAERPEGSISTLTIQRTEQRDSAMYRCASGSYSYEQYFGPGTRLTVT.

This chain connects TRBV18 to TRBJ1-1; D remains ambiguous. There are 14 residues in the CDR3. Between the trimmed V and J ends, which lost 5 bases and 1 base, there was a span of 11 bases. CDR1 and CDR2 from the germline V gene are KGHSH and LQKENI. Here the CDR3 reads CASSLTGKNTEAFF. The CDR3, as DNA: TGTGCCAGCTCATTAACCGGCAAGAACACTGAAGCTTTCTTT.

A word on this clonotype: A much more abundant neighbour one base away suggests this may be a read error. This sequence joins TRBV5-1 and TRBJ2-1; 9 nucleotides line up with TRBD2. J was trimmed by 12 bases and V by 0 bases; bases with no gene match: 4. This CDR3 contains 13 residues. Germline assignment: CDR1 SGHRS and CDR2 YFSETQ. The CDR3 region is CASSLVLAGGQFF. The CDR3 DNA reads TGCGCCAGCAGCTTGGTACTAGCGGGTGGGCAGTTCTTC.

V and J are TRBV16 and TRBJ1-5; D is undetermined. Trimming pared 4 bases from V and 2 bases from J, leaving 15 bases between. The CDR3 spans 16 residues. Germline lookup yields CDR1 KGHSY and CDR2 FQNENV. The DNA of the CDR3 is TGTGCCAGCAGCCGCCCGGGGTTGAGAGGCAATCAGCCCCAGCATTTT. Its protein is CASSRPGLRGNQPQHF.

This rearrangement joins TRBV29-1 to TRBJ2-1; D not certain. This CDR3 spans 11 amino acids. Between the trimmed V and J ends, which lost 7 bases and 6 bases, there was a span of 10 bases. Per the germline V gene, CDR1 is SQVTM and CDR2 is ANQGSEA. The CDR3 DNA is TGCAGCGCCAGTCTAAGCAATGAGCAGTTCTTC. Encoded protein: CSASLSNEQFF.

This clonotype has a count of ten or more. V is TRBV7-2 and J is TRBJ1-2; the match to TRBD1 covers 8 bases. CDR1 SGHTA and CDR2 FQGNSA come from the germline V gene. The CDR3 sequence is 13 residues long. Losses at the gene ends were 5 bases for V and 7 bases for J; bases not matched to a gene: 6. The CDR3: CASSQDRVTGYTF. Written as DNA, the CDR3 is TGTGCCAGCAGCCAGGACAGGGTTACTGGCTACACCTTC. The full variable domain, its missing parts supplied by reference TRBV7-2 and TRBJ1-2, is GAGVSQSPSNKVTEKGKDVELRCDPISGHTALYWYRQSLGQGLEFLIYFQGNSAPDKSGLPSDRFSAERTGGSVSTLTIQRTQQEDSAVYLCASSQDRVTGYTFGSGTRLTVV.

This clonotype was recorded a few times. V is TRBV2 and J is TRBJ2-3, with D hard to call. The CDR3 spans 15 residues. Germline-derived CDR1 and CDR2 are SNHLY and FYNNEI. V gave up 2 bases and J gave up 0 bases, with 9 bases separating them. CDR3 nucleotides: TGTGCCAGCAGTGAACAGGAGTTGAGCACAGATACGCAGTATTTT. It encodes CASSEQELSTDTQYF. Combining the CDR3 with reference TRBV2 and TRBJ2-3 gives the whole variable domain EPEVTQTPSHQVTQMGQEVILRCVPISNHLYFYWYRQILGQKVEFLVSFYNNEISEKSEIFDDQFSVERPDGSNFTLKIRSTKLEDSAMYFCASSEQELSTDTQYFGPGTRLTVL.

This clonotype came up many times. The chain recombines TRBV20-1 with TRBJ2-7; 15 bases are shared with TRBD2. The CDR3 extends over 19 amino acids. With V trimmed by 0 bases and J by 0 bases, 9 bases remained unmatched. Germline CDR1 reads DFQATT; CDR2 reads SNEGSKA (reference sequence). The CDR3 nucleotides read TGCAGTGCTAGAGACGAAACCGGGACTAGCGGGAGGCCCTCCTACGAGCAGTACTTC. It translates to CSARDETGTSGRPSYEQYF.

V usage is TRBV12-3 or TRBV12-4 and J usage is TRBJ2-1, with D tentatively TRBD2 (6 bases). The germline V and J ends were trimmed by 7 bases and 6 bases, with 19 bases remaining between them. The CDR3 has 15 amino acids. CDR3 region: CASTPGLLESNEQFF. The CDR3 DNA sequence: TGTGCCAGCACCCCGGGACTCTTGGAATCCAATGAGCAGTTCTTC.

This clonotype was seen repeatedly, ten times or more. The chain has TRBV5-5 and TRBJ2-7; 9 bases are shared with TRBD1. The V gene end was trimmed by 4 bases and the J gene end by 4 bases; junction bases not matched to a gene: 12. The CDR3 spans 16 residues. The germline gives CDR1 SGHKS, CDR2 YYEKEE (reference sequence). The CDR3 protein is CASSPKRTGGEYEQYF. The CDR3 region has the DNA TGTGCCAGCAGCCCAAAGCGAACAGGGGGCGAGTACGAGCAGTACTTC. Combining the CDR3 with reference TRBV5-5 and TRBJ2-7 gives the whole variable domain DAGVTQSPTHLIKTRGQQVTLRCSPISGHKSVSWYQQVLGQGPQFIFQYYEKEERGRGNFPDRFSARQFPNYSSELNVNALLLGDSALYLCASSPKRTGGEYEQYFGPGTRLTVT.

This clonotype was recorded a few times. The chain is built from TRBV3-1 and TRBJ2-1; TRBD2 aligns across 10 bases. Trimming took 0 bases from V and 0 from J; bases not matched to a gene: 11. CDR1 is LGHDT and CDR2 is YNNKEL in the germline V gene (reference sequence). CDR3 length equals 20 residues. CDR3 DNA sequence: TGTGCCAGCAGCCAAGACAAAAGGACTAGCGGCCTGGACTCCTACAATGAGCAGTTCTTC. It is translated as CASSQDKRTSGLDSYNEQFF.

V usage is TRBV20-1 and J usage is TRBJ1-1; possible D gene TRBD1, 6 bases. In germline, CDR1 is DFQATT, CDR2 SNEGSKA (reference sequence). Deletions cut 4 bases from V and 1 base from J, with 19 bases between. The CDR3 extends over 16 amino acids. CDR3 residues: CSATSLADRTNTEAFF. The CDR3, as DNA: TGCAGTGCTACGTCCCTCGCCGACAGGACGAACACTGAAGCTTTCTTT.

The CDR3 spells CATKAGGSYNEQFF. CDR3 nucleotides: TGTGCCACTAAAGCGGGAGGCTCCTACAATGAGCAGTTCTTC. This rearrangement joins TRBV24-1 to TRBJ2-1, with 9 bases that match TRBD2. Germline V gene lookup returns CDR1 KGHDR and CDR2 SFDVKD. The CDR3 consists of 14 residues. With 10 bases clipped from V and 0 bases from J, the junction kept 3 bases outside the gene matches.

This clonotype was counted at least ten times. The chain combines TRBV7-9 with TRBJ2-3, with D uncertain. V was cut by 1 base and J by 2 bases, with 7 bases left in between. Germline CDR1 is SEHNR and CDR2 is FQNEAQ (reference sequence). This CDR3 has 14 amino acids. The CDR3 bases are TGTGCCAGCAGCTTAGACAGATACACAGATACGCAGTATTTT. As protein: CASSLDRYTDTQYF.

This clonotype has ten or more counts. This chain connects TRBV20-1 to TRBJ2-5, with D uncertain. Trimming took 4 bases from V and 1 from J, leaving 13 bases between them. This CDR3 comprises 14 residues. Germline values: CDR1 DFQATT, CDR2 SNEGSKA (reference sequence). Here the CDR3 reads CSAIPPRGQETQYF. The CDR3 coding sequence is TGCAGTGCTATCCCCCCACGCGGCCAAGAGACCCAGTACTTC.

This clonotype was counted ten times or more. The chain uses TRBV4-2 and TRBJ2-7; no reliable D call. V lost 0 bases and J lost 0, with 6 bases in between. CDR3 size: 14 residues. Germline CDR1 reads LGHNA; CDR2 reads YNFKEQ. CDR3 sequence reads: CASSQDSSSYEQYF. CDR3 nucleotides: TGTGCCAGCAGCCAAGATTCGAGCTCCTACGAGCAGTACTTC.

This clonotype was detected ten times or more. The chain is built from TRBV5-1 and TRBJ2-3; 8 nucleotides match TRBD2. The CDR3 totals 16 residues. V lost 2 bases to trimming and J lost 4 bases; unmatched junction nucleotides: 9. Per germline, CDR1 SGHRS and CDR2 YFSETQ. Here the CDR3 reads CASSFNSGSFSDTQYF. In DNA, the CDR3 is TGCGCCAGCAGCTTCAACAGCGGGAGTTTCTCAGATACGCAGTATTTT.

In this sample, this clonotype turned up a few times. This chain joins TRBV5-1 and TRBJ1-4; D not resolved. Trimming pared 1 base from V and 3 bases from J, leaving 7 bases between. Germline assignment: CDR1 SGHRS and CDR2 YFSETQ. The CDR3 is made up of 14 amino acids. DNA of the CDR3: TGCGCCAGCAGCTTGAAAGCTCCTAATGAAAAACTGTTTTTT. Translation gives CASSLKAPNEKLFF.

In this sample, this clonotype turned up a few times. The CDR3 DNA sequence: TGTGCCAGCAGCCAAGGGGCAGGGGGAGAAGGAAACACCATATATTTT. Its translation is CASSQGAGGEGNTIYF. The chain joins TRBV4-2 to TRBJ1-3; 7 nucleotides line up with TRBD1. CDR3 length: 16 amino acids. CDR1 and CDR2 from the germline V gene are LGHNA and YNFKEQ. V was pared by 1 base and J by 4 bases, with 7 bases of the junction left unmatched.

This clonotype was detected ten times or more. V usage is TRBV11-2 and J usage is TRBJ2-1; D call uncertain. CDR1 and CDR2 (germline): SGHAT, FQNNGV. The CDR3 length is 16 residues. Trimming left V 5 bases short and J 2 bases short, with 16 bases between. CDR3 nucleotides: TGTGCCAGCAGCAGACGGCGTGAGCCCGCCTACAATGAGCAGTTCTTC. The encoded protein is CASSRRREPAYNEQFF.

The J gene is TRBJ2-7, the V gene TRBV12-3 or TRBV12-4; 7 bases align to TRBD1. The CDR3 has 19 amino acids. V trimming: 5 bases; J trimming: 7 bases; junction bases outside the gene matches: 26. This chain's CDR3 is CASSDQGVVGFGLRMEQYF. The CDR3 DNA reads TGTGCCAGCAGTGACCAGGGGGTAGTAGGGTTTGGGCTACGAATGGAGCAGTACTTC.